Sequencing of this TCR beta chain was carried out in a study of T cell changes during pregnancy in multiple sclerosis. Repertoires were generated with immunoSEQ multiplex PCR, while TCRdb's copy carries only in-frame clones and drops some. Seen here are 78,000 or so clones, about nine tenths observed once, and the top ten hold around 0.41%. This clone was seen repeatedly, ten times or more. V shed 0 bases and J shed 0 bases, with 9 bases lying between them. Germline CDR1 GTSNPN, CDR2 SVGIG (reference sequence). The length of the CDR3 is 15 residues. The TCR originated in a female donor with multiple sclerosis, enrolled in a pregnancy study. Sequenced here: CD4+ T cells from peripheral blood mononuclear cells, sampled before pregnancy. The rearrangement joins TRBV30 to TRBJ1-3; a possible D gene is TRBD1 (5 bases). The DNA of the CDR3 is TGTGCCTGGAGTGTGGGACTGACCTCTGGAAACACCATATATTTT. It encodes CAWSVGLTSGNTIYF.